Below are 15 T cell receptor beta chains sequenced from a single sample in a study of blood T cells in healthy people across ages. Primers used in a second PCR of roughly 6 to 11 cycles were a sample-barcoded 5' primer and a J-beta primer mix. TCRdb re-called the 5' RACE reads with MiXCR, one entry per CDR3 protein. There are some 760,000 distinct CDR3 sequences in the sample; 25% occur only once, and under 9.5% lies in the top ten. These records were also assigned to another study, of T cells of mothers and their children.

Sample: blood. The receptor set was obtained from a boy between 5 and 17 years old in good health.

The rearrangement uses TRBV19 and TRBJ1-1; D gene uncertain. The CDR3 extends over 12 amino acids. CDR1 and CDR2 (germline): LNHDA, SQIVND (reference sequence). The V end lost 9 bases, the J end lost 4 bases, and 12 bases lay between the germline ends. CDR3 coding DNA: TGTGCCAGCAAAGACCATCTCACTGAAGCTTTCTTT. Its protein is CASKDHLTEAFF.

This clonotype was observed a handful of times. The chain carries TRBV14 and TRBJ2-5; 8 nucleotides align to TRBD1. The J call may be mistaken, given a closer DNA end match to TRBJ2-7. CDR1 is SGHDN, CDR2 FVKESK, per germline. The CDR3 covers 15 residues. The CDR3: CASSQDAGTGDEQYF. CDR3 bases: TGTGCCAGCAGCCAAGACGCCGGGACAGGTGACGAGCAGTACTTC.

This chain links TRBV29-1 with TRBJ1-6; D call uncertain. The germline V and J ends were trimmed by 6 bases and 8 bases, with 8 bases remaining between them. Germline V lookup: CDR1 SQVTM, CDR2 ANQGSEA. The CDR3 is 11 residues long. CDR3 sequence: CSVAGYSPLHF. Written as DNA, the CDR3 is TGCAGCGTGGCGGGTTATTCACCCCTCCACTTT.

J is TRBJ1-1 and V is TRBV5-6; 7 bases line up with TRBD1. Per the germline V gene, CDR1 is SGHDT and CDR2 is YYEEEE. The CDR3 runs 14 residues. V was pared by 3 bases and J by 11 bases, with 13 bases of the junction left unmatched. The CDR3 here is CASSYGQDRRTAFF. CDR3 bases: TGTGCCAGCAGCTATGGACAGGATAGGAGGACGGCTTTCTTT.

The chain uses TRBV5-1 and TRBJ1-4; D possibly corresponds to TRBD1 (5 bases). V lost 0 bases and J lost 5, with 14 bases in between. The length of the CDR3 is 16 residues. The germline CDR1 and CDR2 sequences are SGHRS and YFSETQ. CDR3 sequence: CASSLDGAGTNEKLFF. The DNA for the CDR3 is TGCGCCAGCAGCTTGGACGGGGCAGGGACGAATGAAAAACTGTTTTTT.

The chain combines TRBV24-1 with TRBJ2-7; TRBD2 matches at 7 bases. Trimming removed 3 bases from V and 6 bases from J; junction bases left unmatched: 4. The CDR3 totals 13 residues. The V gene's germline CDR1 is KGHDR and CDR2 SFDVKD. CDR3 sequence (DNA): TGTGCCACCAGTGATCCCGGACTAGGCGAGCAGTACTTC. Its translation: CATSDPGLGEQYF.

This clonotype was seen a handful of times. V and J are TRBV11-2 and TRBJ2-5; 7 positions agree with TRBD2. The J call may be wrong; the DNA end is better matched by TRBJ2-7. The CDR3 has 15 residues. In germline, CDR1 is SGHAT, CDR2 FQNNGV. The CDR3 loop is CASSPSGTPAYEQYF. In nucleotides, the CDR3 is TGTGCCAGCAGCCCCAGCGGGACCCCGGCCTACGAGCAGTACTTC.

V and J are TRBV5-1 and TRBJ2-7; D possibly corresponds to TRBD2 (5 bases). The CDR3 runs to 14 residues. Germline V lookup: CDR1 SGHRS, CDR2 YFSETQ. Between the trimmed V and J ends, which lost 0 bases and 5 bases, there was a span of 12 bases. The CDR3 nucleotides are TGCGCCAGCAGCTTGGAGAGGGTGAGGAACGAGCAGTACTTC. Translated: CASSLERVRNEQYF.

This clonotype was found a few times. The gene calls are TRBV20-1 and TRBJ2-2, with D possibly matching TRBD1 (5 bases). The germline V gene encodes CDR1 DFQATT and CDR2 SNEGSKA (reference sequence). The CDR3 has 16 amino acids. V lost 3 bases, J lost 4 bases, and 18 bases lay in between. DNA for the CDR3: TGCAGTGCTAGTCGACAGAATCAGTTCATCACCGGGGAGCTGTTTTTT. This translates into CSASRQNQFITGELFF.

This clonotype was counted only a few times. The chain uses TRBV28 and TRBJ2-2, with D unclear. This CDR3 is 13 amino acids long. In germline, CDR1 is MDHEN, CDR2 SYDVKM. V was pared by 6 bases and J by 2 bases, with 7 bases between. The CDR3 DNA follows: TGTGCCAGCAGGCCATCTAACACCGGGGAGCTGTTTTTT. Its protein is CASRPSNTGELFF.

The chain combines TRBV6-6 with TRBJ1-3; D gene ambiguous. Trimming removed 3 bases from V and 0 bases from J, with 9 bases in between. The CDR3 loop spans 15 amino acids. Germline V gene data show CDR1 as MNHNY and CDR2 as SVGAGI (reference sequence). The CDR3 sequence is CASSYGLPSGNTIYF. As DNA, the CDR3 is TGTGCCAGCAGTTATGGACTGCCCTCTGGAAACACCATATATTTT.

The chain links TRBV29-1 to TRBJ2-7; TRBD1 aligns across 9 bases. Germline lookup yields CDR1 SQVTM and CDR2 ANQGSEA. The ends lost 4 bases at V and 2 bases at J; junction bases unmatched: 3. CDR3 size: 13 residues. The CDR3 nucleotides read TGCAGCGTTGGGAGACAGGGGGCCTACGAGCAGTACTTC. Its protein product is CSVGRQGAYEQYF.

This clonotype was found a few times. V usage is TRBV29-1 and J usage is TRBJ2-1; perhaps TRBD2 as D (6 bases). This CDR3 contains 12 residues. Germline V lookup: CDR1 SQVTM, CDR2 ANQGSEA. The V and J ends lost 8 bases and 10 bases respectively, with 18 bases between them. The CDR3 region is CSSLAGGNEQFF. CDR3 coding DNA: TGCAGCTCACTAGCAGGCGGGAACGAGCAGTTCTTC.

This chain links TRBV7-2 with TRBJ1-2, with D unresolved. CDR1 is SGHTA and CDR2 is FQGNSA in the germline V gene. The CDR3 extends over 11 amino acids. V was cut by 2 bases and J by 3 bases, with 1 base left in between. CDR3 in amino acids: CASSLHYGYTF. The CDR3, as DNA: TGTGCCAGCAGCTTACACTATGGCTACACCTTC.

This clonotype was counted between two and nine times. The chain couples TRBV5-6 to TRBJ1-2, with D possibly TRBD1 on 5 matching bases. The germline gives CDR1 SGHDT, CDR2 YYEEEE. This CDR3 is built from 16 residues. Trimming removed 4 bases at V and 1 base at J, with 17 bases between. The DNA of the CDR3 is TGTGCCAGCAGCCTATGGGGGGTTGCCATTAACTATGGCTACACCTTC. It specifies CASSLWGVAINYGYTF.